This TCR beta chain was recorded in a study of blood T cell repertoires in COVID-19. CDR1 is SGHVS, CDR2 FNYEAQ, per germline. Trimming removed 5 bases from V and 8 bases from J, with 15 bases in between. This CDR3 region has 13 residues. Assay: immunoSEQ multiplex PCR; the TCRdb copy retains only in-frame clones and omits some. The sample gives roughly 250,000 clones, just over 90% of which show up once; approximately 2% is in the top ten. This chain connects TRBV7-6 to TRBJ1-2, with TRBD1 as a possible D gene (5 bases). Sequenced: PBMCs or T cells enriched from blood (not recorded which). The origin of this receptor is a woman aged 18 to 35 who had recovered from COVID-19. In DNA, the CDR3 is TGTGCCAGCAGCCACAGGCAGGGTCGGGGCTACACCTTC. Its translation: CASSHRQGRGYTF.